Presented here are 20 T cell receptor beta chains from one specimen sequenced in a study of T cells in localized non-small cell lung cancer. TCRdb keeps only in-frame clones here, not all; method: immunoSEQ multiplex PCR. The sample includes roughly 76,000 clones, over 70% of them seen just once. Sequences were derived from PBMCs, sampled before any cancer treatment. The receptors were gathered from a man aged 40-75 years with stage II squamous cell lung carcinoma.

The chain links TRBV6-1 to TRBJ1-1; unclear D gene. The CDR3 has 15 residues. Germline-derived CDR1 and CDR2 are MNHNS and SASEGT. V was clipped by 2 bases and J by 2 bases, with 12 bases between them. CDR3 residues: CASSERLRRNTEAFF. DNA for the CDR3: TGTGCCAGCAGTGAAAGGCTCAGACGAAACACTGAAGCTTTCTTT.

This sequence joins TRBV5-4 and TRBJ2-3; TRBD2 is a possible D gene (5 bases). The CDR3 runs 15 residues. The germline CDR1 and CDR2 sequences are SGHNT and YYREEE (reference sequence). Trimming stripped 3 bases from V and 5 bases from J, with 16 bases between. For the CDR3, the DNA is TGTGCCAGCAGCTCCGTGGCGGAACGGGAAGATACGCAGTATTTT. Residues: CASSSVAEREDTQYF.

This clone appeared once. The chain is built from TRBV29-1 and TRBJ1-3; 10 bases map to TRBD1. There are 15 residues in the CDR3. After removal of 6 bases from V and 0 bases from J, the junction contained 5 bases not matched to a gene. Germline V lookup: CDR1 SQVTM, CDR2 ANQGSEA. CDR3 residues: CSVQTGGRSGNTIYF. Here the CDR3 DNA reads TGCAGCGTCCAGACAGGGGGCCGCTCTGGAAACACCATATATTTT. The full variable domain, completed using reference TRBV29-1 and TRBJ1-3, is SAVISQKPSRDICQRGTSLTIQCQVDSQVTMMFWYRQQPGQSLTLIATANQGSEATYESGFVIDKFPISRPNLTFSTLTVSNMSPEDSSIYLCSVQTGGRSGNTIYFGEGSWLTVV.

This clone came up a few times. This chain connects TRBV18 to TRBJ1-6, with TRBD1 as a possible D gene (5 bases). V was cut by 5 bases and J by 6 bases, with 11 bases left in between. Germline values: CDR1 KGHSH, CDR2 LQKENI. The CDR3 has 14 residues. Here the CDR3 reads CASSRDGLNSPLHF. CDR3 coding DNA: TGTGCCAGCTCAAGGGACGGCCTTAATTCACCCCTCCACTTT.

This chain links TRBV7-6 with TRBJ2-5; the match to TRBD1 covers 9 bases. From germline, CDR1 is SGHVS and CDR2 FNYEAQ. This CDR3 is 15 amino acids long. Trimming cost V 5 bases and J 5 bases; bases outside gene matches: 9. The CDR3 nucleotides are TGTGCCAGCAGCAAGGGGACAGGGACAGGCGAGACCCAGTACTTC. Its protein product is CASSKGTGTGETQYF.

This clone showed up just once. The chain has TRBV6-5 and TRBJ1-5; TRBD1 might be the D (6 bases). Germline V gene data show CDR1 as MNHEY and CDR2 as SVGAGI. This CDR3 has 15 amino acids. Trimming took 5 bases from V and 0 from J, leaving 11 bases between them. In DNA form, the CDR3 reads TGTGCCAGCAGTCGGACAGTCAGTAGCAATCAGCCCCAGCATTTT. It codes for CASSRTVSSNQPQHF.

The count of this clone is one. CDR3 residues: CASSQRQGSGNTIYF. The CDR3 DNA reads as TGCGCCAGCAGCCAAAGACAGGGGTCTGGAAACACCATATATTTT. The V call is TRBV4-3, the J call TRBJ1-3, with 8 positions matching TRBD1. V shed 2 bases and J 1 base; nucleotides not matched to a gene: 1. Looked up from germline, CDR1 is LGHNA and CDR2 is YSLEER. This CDR3 region has 15 residues.

The rearrangement joins TRBV15 to TRBJ2-1, with D perhaps matching TRBD2 (6 bases). V was clipped by 5 bases and J by 7 bases, with 12 bases between them. Germline CDR1 and CDR2: LNHNV and YYDKDF (reference sequence). The CDR3 covers 13 residues. The CDR3 DNA is TGTGCCACCAGCCGGATGGGGGGTAATGAGCAGTTCTTC. It yields the protein CATSRMGGNEQFF.

V usage is TRBV9 and J usage is TRBJ2-1; 8 bases agree with TRBD2. CDR1 and CDR2 (germline): SGDLS, YYNGEE. CDR3 size: 16 residues. J gave up 0 bases and V 5 bases, and 7 bases lay outside the gene matches. The CDR3 region has the DNA TGTGCCAGCAGTCTTAGCGGGGTTAGCTCCTACAATGAGCAGTTCTTC. Protein sequence: CASSLSGVSSYNEQFF.

The V gene is TRBV18, the J gene TRBJ1-2, with D possibly matching TRBD1 (5 bases). The CDR3 contains 13 residues. Trimming removed 3 bases at V and 7 bases at J, with 12 bases between. Germline CDR1 KGHSH, CDR2 LQKENI. For the CDR3, the DNA is TGTGCCAGCTCACCGTCTGAAAGGGGTGGCTACACCTTC. This translates into CASSPSERGGYTF.

This clone came up a few times. An end of the junction differs from the germline gene, which may be a read error. The CDR3 bases are TGTGCTAGCAGCTTGGGGACAGGGGACGAGCAGTACTTC. Translating it yields CASSLGTGDEQYF. The rearrangement uses TRBV7-7 and TRBJ2-7; 10 bases match TRBD1. Germline V gene sequence: CDR1 SSHAT, CDR2 FNYEAQ (reference sequence). The CDR3 runs 13 residues.

The CDR3 nucleotides read TGTGCCAGCAGTGCAGAGTGGGATGAGCAGTTCTTC. Encoded protein: CASSAEWDEQFF. The chain has TRBV7-9 and TRBJ2-1; D ambiguous. The CDR3 loop spans 12 amino acids. From germline, CDR1 is SEHNR and CDR2 FQNEAQ (reference sequence). Trimming removed 6 bases at V and 8 bases at J, with 11 bases between.

The chain uses TRBV9 and TRBJ2-1; 7 nucleotides agree with TRBD1. CDR1 is SGDLS and CDR2 is YYNGEE in the germline V gene. The CDR3 runs to 15 residues. After removal of 7 bases from V and 0 bases from J, the junction contained 7 bases not matched to a gene. CDR3 DNA sequence: TGTGCCAGCGGACAGGATTCTAGCTCCTACAATGAGCAGTTCTTC. Protein sequence: CASGQDSSSYNEQFF.

The chain carries TRBV9 and TRBJ1-3; 11 nucleotides agree with TRBD1. CDR3 length equals 16 residues. The V and J ends lost 4 bases and 3 bases, in that order; junction bases with no gene match: 6. Per the germline V gene, CDR1 is SGDLS and CDR2 is YYNGEE. CDR3 region: CASSSGTGGSGNTIYF. The CDR3 DNA reads as TGTGCCAGCAGCAGTGGGACAGGGGGTAGTGGAAACACCATATATTTT. Together with reference TRBV9 and TRBJ1-3, the CDR3 gives the full variable domain: DSGVTQTPKHLITATGQRVTLRCSPRSGDLSVYWYQQSLDQGLQFLIQYYNGEERAKGNILERFSAQQFPDLHSELNLSSLELGDSALYFCASSSGTGGSGNTIYFGEGSWLTVV.

The rearrangement joins TRBV7-6 to TRBJ1-4; possible D gene TRBD1, 5 bases. V was shortened by 4 bases and J by 8 bases, with 14 bases between the two germline ends. Germline CDR1 SGHVS, CDR2 FNYEAQ. There are 14 residues in the CDR3. This chain's CDR3 is CASSSGDDGEKLFF. The CDR3 DNA follows: TGTGCCAGCAGCTCCGGGGACGACGGGGAAAAACTGTTTTTT.

V is TRBV30 and J is TRBJ1-2, with TRBD1 matching 7 bases. The length of the CDR3 is 12 residues. J was trimmed by 4 bases and V by 5 bases; bases with no gene match: 4. CDR1 is GTSNPN, CDR2 SVGIG, per germline (reference sequence). The chain's CDR3 is CAWQQGSYGYTF. The CDR3 bases are TGTGCCTGGCAACAGGGGAGCTATGGCTACACCTTC.

The CDR3 region is CASSLGTALNTEAFF. CDR3 DNA sequence: TGTGCCAGCAGCTTAGGCACAGCGCTGAACACTGAAGCTTTCTTT. This chain joins TRBV11-3 and TRBJ1-1, with D hard to call. The CDR3 has 15 residues. Trimming took 1 base from V and 0 from J, leaving 9 bases between them. The germline V gene has CDR1 SGHNT and CDR2 YENEEA.

This sequence joins TRBV4-1 and TRBJ2-7; 7 positions match TRBD2. The CDR3 runs to 14 residues. Trimming cost V 2 bases and J 7 bases; bases outside gene matches: 8. Looked up from germline, CDR1 is MGHRA and CDR2 is YSYEKL. The CDR3 DNA follows: TGCGCCAGCAGCCAACTCGGACTAGTGGGTGAGCAGTACTTC. Translation gives CASSQLGLVGEQYF.

V and J are TRBV9 and TRBJ2-7; a possible D gene is TRBD2 (6 bases). The germline V and J ends were trimmed by 3 bases and 0 bases, with 10 bases remaining between them. The CDR3 is made up of 14 amino acids. Germline CDR1 reads SGDLS; CDR2 reads YYNGEE. The CDR3 nucleotides are TGTGCCAGCAGCGAGGACTATCCCTCCTACGAGCAGTACTTC. This codes for CASSEDYPSYEQYF.

J is TRBJ2-2 and V is TRBV15, with D maybe TRBD1 (6 bases). This CDR3 region has 13 residues. Germline CDR1 reads LNHNV; CDR2 reads YYDKDF (reference sequence). The V end lost 6 bases, the J end lost 8 bases, and 13 bases lay between the germline ends. The CDR3 sequence is CATRKMGTGELFF. As DNA, the CDR3 is TGTGCCACCAGGAAGATGGGGACAGGGGAGCTGTTTTTT.